The 30 T cell receptor beta chains reported below all come from one sample, sequenced in a study. TCRdb recomputed calls from the reads with MiXCR, one row per CDR3 protein. In the table there are approximately 550 distinct CDR3 sequences, 30% of which are singletons. Sequenced sample: CD8+ T cells (not recorded whether cultured). Every receptor here comes from a female donor.

As regards this clonotype: An end of the junction differs from the germline gene, which may be a read error. This sequence joins TRBV19 and TRBJ2-1; D possibly corresponds to TRBD1 (6 bases). CDR3 length equals 13 residues. Germline CDR1 is LNHDA and CDR2 is SQIVND (reference sequence). The CDR3 region is CASSGRGSDEQFF. Written as DNA, the CDR3 is TGTGCCAGTAGTGGAAGGGGGAGCGATGAACAGTTCTTC.

This clonotype is judged medium-sized (0.01 to 0.1%). The chain uses TRBV19 and TRBJ2-7; TRBD1 is a possible D gene (6 bases). Between the trimmed V and J ends, which lost 5 bases and 2 bases, there was a span of 10 bases. CDR1 is LNHDA, CDR2 SQIVND, per germline (reference sequence). CDR3 length: 13 residues. The DNA for the CDR3 is TGTGCCAGTAGTGCCAGGGGTGCCTACGAGCAGTACTTC. Translating gives CASSARGAYEQYF.

The table lists this clonotype with a few counts. The chain combines TRBV3-1 with TRBJ1-1, with no clear D. The CDR3 runs 18 residues. V lost 4 bases to trimming and J lost 3 bases, with 24 bases between them. Per germline, CDR1 LGHDT and CDR2 YNNKEL (reference sequence). CDR3 loop: CASSPIAQTGPLDTEAFF. The CDR3 region has the DNA TGTGCCAGCAGCCCCATTGCACAAACGGGCCCCCTGGACACTGAAGCTTTCTTT. Complete variable domain (other parts from reference TRBV3-1 and TRBJ1-1): DTAVSQTPKYLVTQMGNDKSIKCEQNLGHDTMYWYKQDSKKFLKIMFSYNNKELIINETVPNRFSPKSPDKAHLNLHINSLELGDSAVYFCASSPIAQTGPLDTEAFFGQGTRLTVV.

Points on this clonotype: A junction end diverges from the germline sequence, so it may reflect a read error. This rearrangement joins TRBV19 to TRBJ2-7, with unresolved D. The germline CDR1 and CDR2 sequences are LNHDA and SQIVND (reference sequence). CDR3 size: 13 residues. The CDR3 DNA sequence: TGTGTCAGTAGTATAAGGTCAGCCTACAAGCAGTACTTC. Translating gives CVSSIRSAYKQYF.

Details on this clonotype: Just one base apart from a much larger clone, this may be a read error. The V and J genes are TRBV19 and TRBJ2-1; 11 nucleotides align to TRBD1. The length of the CDR3 is 15 residues. CDR1 is LNHDA, CDR2 SQIVND, per germline (reference sequence). DNA for the CDR3: TGTGCCGGTAGTACATTCGGGACAGGGGGTAATGAGCAGTTCTTC. It translates to CAGSTFGTGGNEQFF.

This clonotype appeared a few times. A much bigger clone sits one base away, suggesting this may be a read error. V gene TRBV7-3 combines with J gene TRBJ1-2; no clear D gene. The CDR3 covers 14 residues. CDR1 and CDR2 (germline): SGHTA, FQGTGA. The CDR3 DNA sequence: TGTGCCAGCGGCTTGTCCGGTGGGGAATATGGCTACACCTTC. Its translation: CASGLSGGEYGYTF. The variable domain in full, with the rest retrieved from reference TRBV7-3 and TRBJ1-2, is GAGVSQTPSNKVTEKGKYVELRCDPISGHTALYWYRQSLGQGPEFLIYFQGTGAADDSGLPNDRFFAVRPEGSVSTLKIQRTERGDSAVYLCASGLSGGEYGYTFGSGTRLTVV.

This clonotype rates as medium-sized. The rearrangement uses TRBV19 and TRBJ1-1; D gene uncertain. This CDR3 has 13 residues. Germline CDR1 LNHDA, CDR2 SQIVND (reference sequence). Trimming removed 3 bases at V and 6 bases at J, with 11 bases between. The CDR3 nucleotides read TGTGCCAGTAGTATTCGGGCGGCCGCTGAAGCTTTCTTT. Its protein product is CASSIRAAAEAFF.

With regard to this clonotype: A much more abundant neighbour one base away suggests this may be a read error. The chain recombines TRBV19 with TRBJ2-7; D may correspond to TRBD1 or TRBD2 (5 bases each). Germline CDR1 reads LNHDA; CDR2 reads SQIVND (reference sequence). The CDR3 covers 13 residues. The CDR3 loop is CASSMYGASELYF. The CDR3 DNA follows: TGTGCCAGTAGTATGTACGGGGCCTCGGAGCTGTACTTC.

Note on this clonotype: This clone may be a read error of a much larger clone one base away. The final CDR3 position lacks the conserved phenylalanine or tryptophan, pointing to a likely read error. V is TRBV29-1 and J is TRBJ1-2; D remains unclear. Germline V gene sequence: CDR1 SQVTM, CDR2 ANQGSEA. V was clipped by 8 bases and J by 4 bases, with 14 bases between them. CDR3 length equals 12 residues. The CDR3 sequence is CSPALGIYGYTL. CDR3 in DNA: TGCAGCCCCGCTTTAGGGATCTATGGCTACACCCTC.

Comment on this clonotype: This may be a read error: a much more frequent sequence differs by one nucleotide. The chain has TRBV7-3 and TRBJ1-2; 8 nucleotides align to TRBD1. V shed 5 bases, J shed 7 bases, and the junction held 9 bases outside the gene matches. Germline CDR1 is SGHTA and CDR2 is FQGTGA. The CDR3 has 14 amino acids. The CDR3 coding sequence is TGTGCCAGCAGCCCCGCAGGGGGCGAGGGTGGCTACACCTTC. Its translation is CASSPAGGEGGYTF.

The chain employs TRBV19 and TRBJ2-7; D ambiguous. The germline CDR1 and CDR2 sequences are LNHDA and SQIVND (reference sequence). Trimming took 3 bases from V and 5 from J, leaving 11 bases between them. The CDR3 has 13 residues. Here the CDR3 reads CASSMVGIHEQYF. In DNA, the CDR3 is TGTGCCAGTAGTATGGTGGGGATCCACGAGCAGTACTTC.

This clonotype ranks as hyperexpanded. The chain uses TRBV12-3 or TRBV12-4 and TRBJ2-7; 9 nucleotides agree with TRBD1. This CDR3 region has 17 residues. V shed 2 bases, J shed 2 bases, and the junction held 10 bases outside the gene matches. Here the CDR3 DNA reads TGTGCCAGCAGTTTAAATCTCCGGGACAGGGAAGCCTACGAGCAGTACTTC. Translating it yields CASSLNLRDREAYEQYF.

V gene TRBV5-1 combines with J gene TRBJ2-3; 10 bases fit TRBD1. The CDR3 contains 15 residues. In germline, CDR1 is SGHRS, CDR2 YFSETQ. V was clipped by 3 bases and J by 0 bases; unmatched bases: 1. CDR3 coding DNA: TGCGCCAGCAGCTGGGGACAGGGGAGCACAGATACGCAGTATTTT. Its protein product is CASSWGQGSTDTQYF.

This clonotype counts as medium-sized. CDR3 region: CASSETGLFGGEAFF. The DNA for the CDR3 is TGTGCCAGCTCAGAGACAGGCCTCTTTGGGGGGGAAGCTTTCTTT. The genes are TRBV18 and TRBJ1-1; TRBD1 might be the D (6 bases). Per germline, CDR1 KGHSH and CDR2 LQKENI. The CDR3 contains 15 residues. V was clipped by 5 bases and J by 8 bases, with 21 bases between them.

The V and J genes are TRBV4-2 and TRBJ2-3, with no clear D. The CDR3 has 17 amino acids. Germline-derived CDR1 and CDR2 are LGHNA and YNFKEQ. V gave up 3 bases and J gave up 4 bases, with 20 bases separating them. DNA for the CDR3: TGTGCCAGCAGCCACTTAGACCGGGCGGCTGGGGCAGATACGCAGTATTTT. As protein: CASSHLDRAAGADTQYF.

Concerning this clonotype: A much larger clone lies a single base off, so this may be a read error. The rearrangement links TRBV19 to TRBJ2-7, with D possibly called TRBD1 or TRBD2 (5 bases each). The CDR3 sequence is 13 residues long. The germline gives CDR1 LNHDA, CDR2 SQIVND (reference sequence). The CDR3: CASSMHGASEPYF. The CDR3, as DNA: TGTGCCAGTAGTATGCACGGGGCCTCGGAGCCGTACTTC.

A word on this clonotype: A much bigger clone sits one base away, suggesting this may be a read error. This chain uses TRBV19 with TRBJ2-2; D ambiguous. The CDR3 is 13 residues long. Germline V gene data show CDR1 as LNHDA and CDR2 as SQIVND (reference sequence). V lost 2 bases to trimming and J lost 6 bases, with 7 bases between them. The CDR3 sequence is CASSIRSPGELFF. The CDR3 DNA reads as TGTGCCAGTAGTATAAGGTCCCCCGGGGAGCTGTTTTTT.

For this clonotype: Relative to the germline gene, one junction end is altered; a read error may explain this. J is TRBJ2-3 and V is TRBV19; D is uncertain. Germline CDR1 LNHDA, CDR2 SQIVND (reference sequence). This CDR3 spans 13 amino acids. The CDR3 nucleotides read TGTGCCAGTAGTCAGATAAGCACAGATATGCAGTATTTT. Encoded protein: CASSQISTDMQYF.

As to this clonotype: With a much larger clone just one base away, this may be a read error. The rearrangement links TRBV19 to TRBJ2-1, with D tentatively TRBD1 (5 bases). Germline-derived CDR1 and CDR2 are LNHDA and SQIVND (reference sequence). The CDR3 has 13 residues. The CDR3 coding sequence is TGTGCCAATAGTTTAAGGGGTTCTGGTGAGCAGTGCTTC. It encodes CANSLRGSGEQCF.

This clonotype was counted a few times. One junction end disagrees with the germline gene, perhaps due to a read error. In DNA, the CDR3 is TGTGCCAGTAGTATACGCGCGGGGTACGAGCAGAACTTC. Translated, it gives CASSIRAGYEQNF. V and J are TRBV19 and TRBJ2-7; TRBD2 might be the D (6 bases). The CDR3 runs to 13 residues. The germline V gene encodes CDR1 LNHDA and CDR2 SQIVND (reference sequence).

About this clonotype itself: Since a much larger clone is just one base distant, this may be a read error. This sequence joins TRBV19 and TRBJ2-6; D is undetermined. V dropped 3 bases and J dropped 4 bases, with 4 bases sitting between them. CDR3 length: 13 amino acids. Germline CDR1 reads LNHDA; CDR2 reads SQIVND (reference sequence). CDR3 nucleotides: TGTGCCAGTAGTATCCTCGGGGCCAACGTCCTGACTTTC. Protein product: CASSILGANVLTF.

As to this clonotype: A much bigger clone sits one base away, suggesting this may be a read error. The chain carries TRBV19 and TRBJ2-7, with TRBD1 as a possible D gene (6 bases). The CDR3 sequence is 13 residues long. Germline CDR1 and CDR2: LNHDA and SQIVND (reference sequence). Deletions cut 8 bases from V and 2 bases from J, with 13 bases between. The CDR3 spells CASGARGAYEQYF. The CDR3 DNA sequence: TGTGCCAGTGGTGCCAGGGGTGCCTACGAGCAGTACTTC.

This clonotype was observed a handful of times. V gene TRBV6-2 or TRBV6-3 combines with J gene TRBJ2-3, with a possible D match to TRBD1 (6 bases). The end of the DNA is better explained by TRBJ1-5, so the J call may be wrong. The CDR3 covers 14 residues. Germline lookup yields CDR1 MNHEY and CDR2 SVGEGT. DNA for the CDR3: TGTGCCGGCAACGGGGGCTATAGCACAGATACGCAGCATTTT. Protein product: CAGNGGYSTDTQHF.

By sample share, this clonotype is medium-sized. The rearrangement uses TRBV19 and TRBJ1-5; possibly TRBD1 for D (5 bases). Trimming pared 3 bases from V and 6 bases from J, leaving 9 bases between. This CDR3 has 13 residues. From germline, CDR1 is LNHDA and CDR2 SQIVND (reference sequence). In nucleotides, the CDR3 is TGTGCCAGTAGTATCAGGGCTTCTCAGCCCCAGCATTTT. This translates into CASSIRASQPQHF.

Details on this clonotype: One end of the junction varies from germline; a read error may be responsible. This chain links TRBV19 with TRBJ2-7, with no clear D. The CDR3 contains 13 residues. From germline, CDR1 is LNHDA and CDR2 SQIVND (reference sequence). The DNA of the CDR3 is TGTGCCAGTAGTATCCGGACCGCCTACGAGCGGTACTTC. Translating it yields CASSIRTAYERYF.

In regard to this clonotype: Given a much more abundant clone one base away, this may be a read error. The chain uses TRBV16 and TRBJ1-4; 7 positions match TRBD1. The CDR3 is 16 residues long. V was pared by 5 bases and J by 0 bases, with 6 bases of the junction left unmatched. Looked up from germline, CDR1 is KGHSY and CDR2 is FQNENV. This CDR3 is CASSEGDRTTNEKLFF. In DNA, the CDR3 is TGTGCCAGCAGCGAAGGGGACAGAACAACTAATGAAAAACTGTTTTTT. Full variable domain (remainder filled in from reference TRBV16 and TRBJ1-4): GEEVAQTPKHLVRGEGQKAKLYCAPIKGHSYVFWYQQVLKNEFKFLISFQNENVFDETGMPKERFSAKCLPNSPCSLEIQATKLEDSAVYFCASSEGDRTTNEKLFFGSGTQLSVL.

This clonotype was recorded a few times. The chain has TRBV19 and TRBJ1-3; no reliable D call. There are 15 residues in the CDR3. V gave up 3 bases and J gave up 0 bases, with 9 bases separating them. Germline V gene lookup returns CDR1 LNHDA and CDR2 SQIVND (reference sequence). For the CDR3, the DNA is TGTGCCAGTAGTATTAACAGTTACTCTGGAAACACCATATATTTT. It is translated as CASSINSYSGNTIYF.

As regards this clonotype: A much larger clone sits a single nucleotide away, making a read error possible. The V and J genes are TRBV12-3 or TRBV12-4 and TRBJ1-2; D is uncertain. Trimming stripped 4 bases from V and 5 bases from J, with 8 bases between. The CDR3 totals 12 residues. The CDR3 coding sequence is TGTGCCAGCAGTTCGCGGGTATATGGCTACACCTTC. Its protein is CASSSRVYGYTF.

There are a few counts of this clonotype. A much larger clonotype is one base distant, so this may be a read error. This chain joins TRBV21-1 and TRBJ1-2; the D segment call TRBD1 is taken from the table without a DNA check. TRBV21-1 is an annotated pseudogene. This CDR3 region has 16 residues. CDR3 in DNA: TGTGCCAGCAGCAAAGGCATGCTACCACCGGGCTATGGCTACACCTTC. It encodes CASSKGMLPPGYGYTF.

This chain uses TRBV3-1 with TRBJ2-5; 7 positions match TRBD1. CDR3 size: 19 residues. J gave up 5 bases and V 6 bases, and 24 bases lay outside the gene matches. CDR1 and CDR2 from the germline V gene are LGHDT and YNNKEL (reference sequence). DNA of the CDR3: TGTGCCAGCAGTCTTAGGGGCGGTACAAGCAGGACAGGATGGGAGACCCAGTACTTC. Amino acids: CASSLRGGTSRTGWETQYF.